This record looks at one T cell receptor beta chain sequence and its context. Clones were sequenced by immunoSEQ multiplex PCR, and TCRdb holds only the in-frame ones, with some missing. The repertoire holds some 60,000 clones, with about 95% as singletons. The sample belongs to a study of technical replicates of blood from four donors. This CDR3 spans 12 amino acids. The V gene's germline CDR1 is ENHRY and CDR2 SYGVKD. The V and J ends lost 0 bases and 7 bases respectively, with 6 bases between them. This receptor was identified in a human donor in good health. Some clones in this sample may be carry-over from other donors' samples. The chain links TRBV10-3 to TRBJ2-5; D is unclear. The sequenced sample was PBMCs. CDR3: CAISESSRTQYF. Here the CDR3 DNA reads TGTGCCATCAGTGAGTCGTCTAGGACCCAGTACTTC.